One sample yielded the 30 T cell receptor beta chains listed below, sequenced in a study of blood T cell repertoires in COVID-19. The protocol was immunoSEQ multiplex PCR, while the TCRdb copy is restricted to in-frame clones and leaves out a portion. The table has around 40,000 clones, approximately 81% seen once. Input material: peripheral blood. Receptors were obtained from a human donor in a cohort sampled during active COVID-19.

The gene calls are TRBV4-1 and TRBJ2-7; D is unresolved. The V end lost 1 base, the J end lost 12 bases, and 16 bases lay between the germline ends. The germline V gene encodes CDR1 MGHRA and CDR2 YSYEKL. CDR3 length: 13 amino acids. In nucleotides, the CDR3 is TGCGCCAGCAGCCAAGGGCCGGAGAATGGCCGGTACTTC. Translation gives CASSQGPENGRYF.

The CDR3 nucleotides read TGTGCCAGCAGCTTTTTTCAGGACAGGGAGGAAGGGCCCCAGCATTTT. This sequence encodes CASSFFQDREEGPQHF. The chain carries TRBV5-6 and TRBJ1-5, with TRBD1 matching 8 bases. The trim removed 2 bases at V and 9 bases at J, leaving 13 bases unmatched. Germline CDR1 SGHDT, CDR2 YYEEEE. This CDR3 has 16 residues.

The CDR3 DNA reads as TGTGCCAGCAGCTTAAGTCGGAGTGATTTGAATGAGCAGTTCTTC. It encodes CASSLSRSDLNEQFF. This rearrangement joins TRBV7-3 to TRBJ2-1; D is unclear. The ends were cut back, 1 base at V and 7 bases at J, with 14 bases in the middle. CDR3 length: 15 residues. The germline V gene has CDR1 SGHTA and CDR2 FQGTGA.

J is TRBJ1-1 and V is TRBV3-1 (or the pseudogene TRBV3-2); no clear D gene. The CDR3 has 12 residues. Germline assignment: CDR1 LGHDT and CDR2 YNNKEL (reference sequence). Trimming took 1 base from V and 4 from J, leaving 4 bases between them. The CDR3 nucleotides read TGTGCCAGCAGCCAAGTAGCCACTGAAGCTTTCTTT. Translated, it gives CASSQVATEAFF.

The CDR3 loop reads CAISEAQGIGGSNEQFF. The CDR3 nucleotides read TGTGCCATCAGTGAGGCCCAGGGTATCGGCGGATCTAATGAGCAGTTCTTC. This rearrangement joins TRBV10-3 to TRBJ2-1, with D perhaps matching TRBD1 (5 bases). V lost 2 bases, J lost 7 bases, and 21 bases lay in between. This CDR3 has 17 residues. Germline lookup yields CDR1 ENHRY and CDR2 SYGVKD.

This rearrangement joins TRBV5-4 to TRBJ1-1; D possibly corresponds to TRBD1 (6 bases). CDR1 SGHNT and CDR2 YYREEE come from the germline V gene (reference sequence). The CDR3 consists of 12 residues. CDR3 in amino acids: CPPRGGHTEAFF. Written as DNA, the CDR3 is TGTCCCCCCCGGGGGGGGCACACTGAAGCTTTCTTT.

The genes are TRBV15 and TRBJ2-5; tentatively, D is TRBD2 (6 bases). CDR1 LNHNV and CDR2 YYDKDF come from the germline V gene (reference sequence). The ends were cut back, 1 base at V and 5 bases at J, with 8 bases in the middle. The CDR3 extends over 13 amino acids. In DNA form, the CDR3 reads TGTGCCACCAGCAGAGTCGGGACTGAGACCCAGTACTTC. Protein product: CATSRVGTETQYF.

The V and J genes are TRBV2 and TRBJ2-2; 9 bases agree with TRBD1. Germline V lookup: CDR1 SNHLY, CDR2 FYNNEI. The CDR3 loop spans 15 amino acids. The V and J ends lost 8 bases and 4 bases, in that order; junction bases with no gene match: 8. CDR3 amino acids: CASGRQGVGTGELFF. The CDR3 DNA reads as TGTGCCAGCGGCCGACAGGGGGTCGGCACCGGGGAGCTGTTTTTT. Drawing the rest from reference TRBV2 and TRBJ2-2, the complete variable domain is EPEVTQTPSHQVTQMGQEVILRCVPISNHLYFYWYRQILGQKVEFLVSFYNNEISEKSEIFDDQFSVERPDGSNFTLKIRSTKLEDSAMYFCASGRQGVGTGELFFGEGSRLTVL.

The J gene is TRBJ2-1, the V gene TRBV6-6; D possibly corresponds to TRBD2 (6 bases). Germline CDR1 and CDR2: MNHNY and SVGAGI (reference sequence). Trimming pared 0 bases from V and 6 bases from J, leaving 15 bases between. The CDR3 length is 16 residues. Here the CDR3 reads CASSYSTRGTGNEQFF. In DNA, the CDR3 is TGTGCCAGCAGTTACTCCACCCGCGGGACTGGCAATGAGCAGTTCTTC.

This clone was observed a handful of times. This chain joins TRBV20-1 and TRBJ1-5; tentatively, D is TRBD1 (5 bases). This CDR3 is built from 14 residues. V dropped 3 bases and J dropped 0 bases, with 9 bases sitting between them. Germline CDR1 and CDR2: DFQATT and SNEGSKA (reference sequence). Here the CDR3 reads CSASRGGSNQPQHF. The CDR3 DNA reads as TGCAGTGCTAGTCGGGGGGGTAGCAATCAGCCCCAGCATTTT.

The CDR3 region has the DNA TGTGTCAGAAGCTTCCTAGCGGGGGGTAGATACGAGCAGTACTTC. This encodes CVRSFLAGGRYEQYF. The chain employs TRBV7-5 and TRBJ2-7; the D call of TRBD2 is as the table states it, not checked on the DNA. TRBV7-5 is a recognized pseudogene. The CDR3 extends over 15 amino acids.

The chain is built from TRBV21-1 and TRBJ2-2; TRBD2 was called by the table and not checked on the DNA. TRBV21-1 is shown as a pseudogene. CDR3 length: 13 amino acids. The CDR3 DNA is TGTGCCAACCTACTAGCGCCACCCGGGGAGCTGTTTTTT. It translates to CANLLAPPGELFF.

The rearrangement uses TRBV10-3 and TRBJ1-2; 7 bases map to TRBD1. Germline trimming cut 6 bases from V and 6 bases from J; bases unmatched to any gene: 4. Germline V gives CDR1 ENHRY, CDR2 SYGVKD. CDR3 size: 12 residues. The CDR3 reads CAISRGWDGYTF. The CDR3, as DNA: TGTGCCATCAGCAGGGGGTGGGATGGCTACACCTTC.

The V and J genes are TRBV7-8 and TRBJ1-3; D is possibly TRBD1 (5 bases). Germline CDR1 SGHVS, CDR2 FQNEAQ. Trimming stripped 4 bases from V and 4 bases from J, with 11 bases between. This CDR3 is 14 amino acids long. CDR3 residues: CASSWSGSGNTIYF. The CDR3 nucleotides are TGTGCCAGCAGCTGGTCAGGGTCAGGAAACACCATATATTTT.

This clone was found once. The CDR3: CASSLLAGGVYEQYF. The CDR3 DNA follows: TGTGCCAGCAGCTTGCTAGCGGGGGGTGTCTACGAGCAGTACTTC. V is TRBV5-6 and J is TRBJ2-7; TRBD2 aligns across 11 bases. Trimming took 1 base from V and 3 from J; bases not matched to a gene: 3. This CDR3 has 15 amino acids. Germline V gene sequence: CDR1 SGHDT, CDR2 YYEEEE.

The rearrangement uses TRBV6-5 and TRBJ1-5; maybe TRBD1 (5 bases). The CDR3 extends over 14 amino acids. V was clipped by 8 bases and J by 0 bases, with 11 bases between them. The V gene's germline CDR1 is MNHEY and CDR2 SVGAGI. The CDR3: CASRTGNSNQPQHF. The CDR3 nucleotides are TGTGCCAGCCGCACAGGAAATAGCAATCAGCCCCAGCATTTT.

The gene calls are TRBV7-9 and TRBJ2-7; the match to TRBD2 covers 7 bases. Germline CDR1 SEHNR, CDR2 FQNEAQ (reference sequence). The CDR3 totals 14 residues. Trimming cost V 8 bases and J 4 bases; bases outside gene matches: 11. The CDR3 bases are TGTGCCAGCGGACTAGAGGTATTCGGATACGAGCAGTACTTC. Translated: CASGLEVFGYEQYF.

The chain carries TRBV29-1 and TRBJ1-1; D remains unclear. This CDR3 region has 11 residues. V was cut by 7 bases and J by 6 bases, with 12 bases left in between. Germline CDR1 SQVTM, CDR2 ANQGSEA. The CDR3 DNA sequence: TGCAGCGCTGCCATCGGTGCTGAAGCTTTCTTT. Translation gives CSAAIGAEAFF.

In this sample, this clone turned up a few times. The chain carries TRBV10-3 and TRBJ2-7, with TRBD2 matching 8 bases. The CDR3 is 15 amino acids. Germline V gene sequence: CDR1 ENHRY, CDR2 SYGVKD. The trim removed 3 bases at V and 4 bases at J, leaving 8 bases unmatched. CDR3 bases: TGTGCCATCAGTGAAGCCAGCGGGGGAGTTTACGAGCAGTACTTC. Residues: CAISEASGGVYEQYF.

The chain has TRBV19 and TRBJ2-6; D is perhaps TRBD1 (5 bases). Trimming took off 5 bases at V and 0 bases at J, with 11 bases between the two ends. Germline V gene data show CDR1 as LNHDA and CDR2 as SQIVND (reference sequence). The CDR3 runs to 16 residues. The chain's CDR3 is CASSLDRDSGANVLTF. DNA of the CDR3: TGTGCCAGTAGTCTCGACAGAGACTCTGGGGCCAACGTCCTGACTTTC.

The rearrangement uses TRBV2 and TRBJ1-6, with D possibly TRBD1 on 6 matching bases. This CDR3 has 13 amino acids. Trimming stripped 4 bases from V and 5 bases from J, with 6 bases between. Germline V gene data show CDR1 as SNHLY and CDR2 as FYNNEI. CDR3 nucleotide sequence: TGTGCCAGCAGTGGGGACAATAATTCACCCCTCCACTTT. Protein sequence: CASSGDNNSPLHF.

The chain is built from TRBV6-6 and TRBJ1-6; 8 bases match TRBD1. Germline loops: CDR1 MNHNY, CDR2 SVGAGI (reference sequence). The CDR3 is 16 residues long. Trimming removed 7 bases from V and 6 bases from J; junction bases left unmatched: 11. This chain's CDR3 is CASTSRARGRNSPLHF. As DNA, the CDR3 is TGTGCCAGCACCTCCAGGGCCAGGGGGCGTAATTCACCCCTCCACTTT.

The chain uses TRBV7-9 and TRBJ1-2; 8 bases are shared with TRBD1. CDR1 SEHNR and CDR2 FQNEAQ come from the germline V gene (reference sequence). Trimming at V came to 6 bases and at J to 8 bases, leaving 11 bases not matched to a gene. This CDR3 contains 14 residues. CDR3 DNA: TGTGCCAGCAGGCGCCTGACGACAGGGGAAGGCTACACCTTC. Translation: CASRRLTTGEGYTF.

V gene TRBV5-4 combines with J gene TRBJ2-3, with TRBD2 matching over 10 bases. Germline V lookup: CDR1 SGHNT, CDR2 YYREEE (reference sequence). J was trimmed by 0 bases and V by 0 bases; bases with no gene match: 7. The CDR3 totals 18 residues. The DNA for the CDR3 is TGTGCCAGCAGCTTGGGGGCTAGCGGGGGTACTAGCACAGATACGCAGTATTTT. Amino acid sequence: CASSLGASGGTSTDTQYF.

The J gene is TRBJ1-1, the V gene TRBV12-2; the DNA was not used to check the table's D call, TRBD1. TRBV12-2 is marked as a pseudogene. CDR3 size: 15 residues. CDR3 region: CASRFSDTWNTEAFF. CDR3 DNA sequence: TGTGCAAGTCGCTTCTCGGACACCTGGAACACTGAAGCTTTCTTT.

The rearrangement links TRBV7-3 to TRBJ2-1; 12 bases agree with TRBD1. Germline assignment: CDR1 SGHTA and CDR2 FQGTGA. Trimming at V came to 5 bases and at J to 10 bases, leaving 6 bases not matched to a gene. This CDR3 contains 14 residues. CDR3 coding DNA: TGTGCCAGCAGCCCCGGGACAGGGGGCCGAGAGCAGTTCTTC. Its protein is CASSPGTGGREQFF.

The chain is built from TRBV2 and TRBJ1-2, with 7 nucleotides matching TRBD1. Per the germline V gene, CDR1 is SNHLY and CDR2 is FYNNEI. This CDR3 comprises 13 residues. V lost 6 bases to trimming and J lost 4 bases; unmatched junction nucleotides: 5. CDR3 coding DNA: TGTGCCAGCAGCGCAGACAGGGTCTATGGCTACACCTTC. Translated, it gives CASSADRVYGYTF.

This sequence joins TRBV5-4 and TRBJ2-7; 7 bases match TRBD2. There are 13 residues in the CDR3. Per the germline V gene, CDR1 is SGHNT and CDR2 is YYREEE (reference sequence). V gave up 4 bases and J gave up 7 bases; unmatched junction bases: 8. The CDR3 DNA is TGTGCCAGCAGCCCTGACGGGGGGAGGGAGCAGTACTTC. It codes for CASSPDGGREQYF.

The genes are TRBV9 and TRBJ1-2; 9 bases map to TRBD1. J gave up 8 bases and V 4 bases, and 12 bases lay outside the gene matches. This CDR3 is 15 amino acids long. The germline V gene encodes CDR1 SGDLS and CDR2 YYNGEE. Written as DNA, the CDR3 is TGTGCCAGCAGCCGGACCGGGACAGGGAAGGAAGGCTACACCTTC. Its translation: CASSRTGTGKEGYTF.

This clone was seen once. This sequence joins TRBV6-4 and TRBJ1-5; 7 nucleotides align to TRBD1. The junction had 15 bases not matched to a gene; V was cut back by 7 bases and J by 0 bases. The CDR3 sequence is 18 residues long. Looked up from germline, CDR1 is MRHNA and CDR2 is SNTAGT. The CDR3 is CASTTSGQTYHSNQPQHF. Written as DNA, the CDR3 is TGTGCCAGCACGACCTCGGGACAGACTTACCATAGCAATCAGCCCCAGCATTTT.